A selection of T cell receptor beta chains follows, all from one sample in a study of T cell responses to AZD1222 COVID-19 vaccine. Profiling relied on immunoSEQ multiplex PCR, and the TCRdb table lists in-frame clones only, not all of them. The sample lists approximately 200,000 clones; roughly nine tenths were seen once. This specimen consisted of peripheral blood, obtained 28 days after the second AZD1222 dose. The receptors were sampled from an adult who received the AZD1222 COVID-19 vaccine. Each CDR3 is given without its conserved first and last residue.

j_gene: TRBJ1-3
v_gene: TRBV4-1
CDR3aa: ASSQDGWIGNTIY

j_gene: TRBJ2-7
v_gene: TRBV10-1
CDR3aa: ASSELGQPGEQY

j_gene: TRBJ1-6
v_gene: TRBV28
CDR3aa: ASRPPGYSPLH

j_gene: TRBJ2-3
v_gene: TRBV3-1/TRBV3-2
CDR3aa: ASSQDKGGSSTDTQY

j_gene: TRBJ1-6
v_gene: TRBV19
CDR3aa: ASSPSFLGQGPGALH

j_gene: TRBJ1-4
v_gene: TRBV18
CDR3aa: ASSPQGVGATTNEKLF

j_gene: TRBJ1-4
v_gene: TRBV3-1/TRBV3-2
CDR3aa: ASSPSRANEKLF

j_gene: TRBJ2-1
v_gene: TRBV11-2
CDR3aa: ASSLRAGGPNEQF

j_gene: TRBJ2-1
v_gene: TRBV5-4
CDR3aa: ASSSQAGSPYNEQF

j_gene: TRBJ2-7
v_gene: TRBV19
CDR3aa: ASSIANSEGGQY

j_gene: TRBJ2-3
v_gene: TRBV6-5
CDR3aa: ASRILADTDTQY

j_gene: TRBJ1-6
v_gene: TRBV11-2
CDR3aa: ASSLTAFYNSPLH

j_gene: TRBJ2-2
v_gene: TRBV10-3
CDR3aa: ASGTGGDTGELF

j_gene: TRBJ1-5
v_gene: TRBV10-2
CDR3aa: ASSESRQGSPSQH

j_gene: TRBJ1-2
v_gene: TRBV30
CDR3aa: AWLLVPLYGYT

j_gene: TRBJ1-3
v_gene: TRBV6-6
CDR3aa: ASKDGWSGNTIY

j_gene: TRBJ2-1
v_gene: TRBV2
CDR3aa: ASCLANNEQF

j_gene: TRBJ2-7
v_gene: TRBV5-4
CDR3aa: ASSLGPTYEQY

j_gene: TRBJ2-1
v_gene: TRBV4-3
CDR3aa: ASSPHGVVALYNEQF

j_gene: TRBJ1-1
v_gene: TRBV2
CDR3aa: ASSLVGVAEAF

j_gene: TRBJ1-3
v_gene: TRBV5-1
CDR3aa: ASSGGGSGNTIY

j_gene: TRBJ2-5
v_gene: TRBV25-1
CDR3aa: ASSEPRGLGSQY

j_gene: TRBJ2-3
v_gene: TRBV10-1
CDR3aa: ASSDRYTQY

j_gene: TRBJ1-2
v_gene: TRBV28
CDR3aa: ASRPTGGQLRNGYT

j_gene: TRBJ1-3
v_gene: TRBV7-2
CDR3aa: ASSLDWGGSGNTIY